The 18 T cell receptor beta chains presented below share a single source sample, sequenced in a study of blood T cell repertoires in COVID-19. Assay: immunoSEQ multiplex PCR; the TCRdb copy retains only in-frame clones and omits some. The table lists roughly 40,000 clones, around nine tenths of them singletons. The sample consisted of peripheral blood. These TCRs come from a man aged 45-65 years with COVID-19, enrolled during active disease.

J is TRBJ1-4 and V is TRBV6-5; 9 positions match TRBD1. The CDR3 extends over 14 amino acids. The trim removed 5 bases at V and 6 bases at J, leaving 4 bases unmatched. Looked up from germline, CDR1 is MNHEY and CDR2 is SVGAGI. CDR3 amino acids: CASSRGQGDEKLFF. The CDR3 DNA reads TGTGCCAGCAGTAGGGGACAGGGAGATGAAAAACTGTTTTTT.

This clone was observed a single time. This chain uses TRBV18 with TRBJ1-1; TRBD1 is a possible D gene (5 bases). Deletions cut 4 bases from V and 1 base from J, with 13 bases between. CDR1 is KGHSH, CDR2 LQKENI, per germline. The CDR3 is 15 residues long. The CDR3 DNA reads TGTGCCAGCTCACGACCGGGACTCAGGAACACTGAAGCTTTCTTT. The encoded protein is CASSRPGLRNTEAFF.

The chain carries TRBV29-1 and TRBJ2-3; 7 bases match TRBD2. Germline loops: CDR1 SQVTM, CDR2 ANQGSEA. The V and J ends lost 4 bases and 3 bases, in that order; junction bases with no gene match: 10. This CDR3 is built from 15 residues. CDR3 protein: CSVGSHGGSTDTQYF. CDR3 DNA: TGCAGCGTTGGGAGTCACGGGGGGTCTACAGATACGCAGTATTTT.

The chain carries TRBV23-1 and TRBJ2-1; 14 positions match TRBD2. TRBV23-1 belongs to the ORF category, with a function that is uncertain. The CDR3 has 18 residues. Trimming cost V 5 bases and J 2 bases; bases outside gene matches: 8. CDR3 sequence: CASSSGTSGSLPYNEQFF. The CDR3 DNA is TGCGCCAGCAGTTCCGGGACTAGCGGGAGCCTTCCCTACAATGAGCAGTTCTTC.

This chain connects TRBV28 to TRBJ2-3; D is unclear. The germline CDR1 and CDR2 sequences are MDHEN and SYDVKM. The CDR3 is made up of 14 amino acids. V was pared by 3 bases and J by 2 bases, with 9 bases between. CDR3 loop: CASSLLANTDTQYF. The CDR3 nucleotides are TGTGCCAGCAGTTTGTTGGCAAACACAGATACGCAGTATTTT.

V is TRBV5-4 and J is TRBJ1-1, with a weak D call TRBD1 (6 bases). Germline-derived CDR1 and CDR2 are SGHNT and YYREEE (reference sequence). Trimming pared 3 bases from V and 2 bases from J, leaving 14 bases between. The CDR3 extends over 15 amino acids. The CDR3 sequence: CASSWEGVLNTEAFF. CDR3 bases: TGTGCCAGCAGCTGGGAGGGGGTCCTAAACACTGAAGCTTTCTTT.

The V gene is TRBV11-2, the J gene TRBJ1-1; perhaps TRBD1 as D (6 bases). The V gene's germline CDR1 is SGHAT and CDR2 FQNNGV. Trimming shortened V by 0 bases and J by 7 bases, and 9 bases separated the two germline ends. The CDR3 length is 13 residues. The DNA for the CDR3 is TGTGCCAGCAGCTTAGAGAGGGGGAGTGAAGCTTTCTTT. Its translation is CASSLERGSEAFF.

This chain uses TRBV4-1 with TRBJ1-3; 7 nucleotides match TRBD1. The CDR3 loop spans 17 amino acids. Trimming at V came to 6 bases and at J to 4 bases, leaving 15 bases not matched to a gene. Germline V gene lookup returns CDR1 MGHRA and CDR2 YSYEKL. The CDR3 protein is CASSRGTAIFPGNTIYF. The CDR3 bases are TGCGCCAGCAGTCGCGGGACAGCGATTTTCCCCGGAAACACCATATATTTT.

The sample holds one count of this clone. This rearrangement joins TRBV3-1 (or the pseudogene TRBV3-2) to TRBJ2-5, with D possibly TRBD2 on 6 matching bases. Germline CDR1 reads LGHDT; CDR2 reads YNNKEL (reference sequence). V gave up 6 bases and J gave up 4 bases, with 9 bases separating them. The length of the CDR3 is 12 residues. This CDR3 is CASRGRRETQYF. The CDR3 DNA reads TGTGCCAGCAGGGGGAGGCGAGAGACCCAGTACTTC.

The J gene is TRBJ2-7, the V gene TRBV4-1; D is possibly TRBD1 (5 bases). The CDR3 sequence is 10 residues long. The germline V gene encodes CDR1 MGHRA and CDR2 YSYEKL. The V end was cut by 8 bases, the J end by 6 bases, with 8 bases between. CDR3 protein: CASGALEQYF. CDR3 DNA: TGCGCCAGCGGGGCCCTCGAGCAGTACTTC.

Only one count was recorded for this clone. DNA for the CDR3: TGTGCCAGCAGTACCGGGACTAGCAGAAAAGAGACCCAGTACTTC. Protein product: CASSTGTSRKETQYF. This chain connects TRBV3-1 (or the pseudogene TRBV3-2) to TRBJ2-5; 9 bases map to TRBD2. V was clipped by 6 bases and J by 3 bases; unmatched bases: 8. The CDR3 loop spans 15 amino acids. Germline lookup yields CDR1 LGHDT and CDR2 YNNKEL (reference sequence).

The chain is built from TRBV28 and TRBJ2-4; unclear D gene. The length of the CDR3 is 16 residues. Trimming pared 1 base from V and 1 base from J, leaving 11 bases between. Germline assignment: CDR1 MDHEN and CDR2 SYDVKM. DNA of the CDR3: TGTGCCAGCAGTTTATACCGGGTGGGTGCCAAAAACATTCAGTACTTC. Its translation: CASSLYRVGAKNIQYF.

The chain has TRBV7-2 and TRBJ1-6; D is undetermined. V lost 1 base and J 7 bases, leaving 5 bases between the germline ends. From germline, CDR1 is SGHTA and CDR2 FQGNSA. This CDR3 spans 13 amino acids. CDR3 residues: CASSLESNSPLHF. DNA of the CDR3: TGTGCCAGCAGCTTAGAAAGCAATTCACCCCTCCACTTT.

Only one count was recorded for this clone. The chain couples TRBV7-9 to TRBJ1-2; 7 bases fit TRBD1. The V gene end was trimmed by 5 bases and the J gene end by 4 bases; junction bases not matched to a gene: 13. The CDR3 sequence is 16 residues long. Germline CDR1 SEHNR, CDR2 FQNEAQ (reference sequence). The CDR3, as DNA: TGTGCCAGCAGCCGAATCAGAGACAGGGCAAGCTATGGCTACACCTTC. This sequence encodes CASSRIRDRASYGYTF.

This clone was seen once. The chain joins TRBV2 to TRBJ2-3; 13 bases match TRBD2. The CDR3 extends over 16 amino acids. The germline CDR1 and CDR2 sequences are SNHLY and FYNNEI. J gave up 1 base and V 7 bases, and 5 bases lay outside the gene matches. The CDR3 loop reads CASNFGLAGGTDTQYF. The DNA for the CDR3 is TGTGCCAGCAACTTTGGACTAGCGGGGGGCACAGATACGCAGTATTTT.

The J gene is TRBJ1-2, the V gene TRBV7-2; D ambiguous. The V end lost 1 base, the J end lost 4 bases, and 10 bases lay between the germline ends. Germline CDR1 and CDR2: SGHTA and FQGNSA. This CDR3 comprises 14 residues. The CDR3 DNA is TGTGCCAGCAGCTTAGAGGCACGACTCTATGGCTACACCTTC. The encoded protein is CASSLEARLYGYTF.

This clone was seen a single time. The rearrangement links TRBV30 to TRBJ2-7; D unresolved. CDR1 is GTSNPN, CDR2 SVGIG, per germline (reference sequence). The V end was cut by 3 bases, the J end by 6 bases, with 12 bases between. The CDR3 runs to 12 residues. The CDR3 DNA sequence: TGTGCCTGGAGCCGCGTAAGTGGCGAGCAGTACTTC. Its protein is CAWSRVSGEQYF.

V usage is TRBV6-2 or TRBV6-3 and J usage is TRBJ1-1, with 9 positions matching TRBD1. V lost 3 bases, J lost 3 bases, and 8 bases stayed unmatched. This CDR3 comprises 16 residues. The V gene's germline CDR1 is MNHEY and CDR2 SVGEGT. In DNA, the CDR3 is TGTGCCAGCAGTTATCCCGATAGACAGGGGGACACTGAAGCTTTCTTT. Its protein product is CASSYPDRQGDTEAFF.